This passage covers 24 T cell receptor beta chains from one sample sequenced in a study of T-cell reconstitution after alpha-beta-depleted transplantation in children. As it was prepared, the TCRbeta library received unique molecular identifiers. TCRdb called the PCR reads again in MiXCR, with one record for every CDR3 protein. This table holds approximately 490,000 distinct CDR3 sequences, roughly an eighth found once. The sequenced sample was PBMCs from the stem cell graft donor, obtained from the stem cell graft. These receptors were taken from a human donor who donated a stem cell graft to a child with combined immunodeficiency.

The chain links TRBV20-1 to TRBJ1-2, with TRBD1 as a possible D gene (6 bases). The germline V gene encodes CDR1 DFQATT and CDR2 SNEGSKA (reference sequence). V was clipped by 3 bases and J by 2 bases, with 10 bases between them. This CDR3 contains 13 residues. The CDR3: CSASIQGNYGYTF. CDR3 DNA: TGCAGTGCTAGTATACAGGGCAACTATGGCTACACCTTC.

This clonotype was counted many times. J is TRBJ2-7 and V is TRBV12-3 or TRBV12-4, with D unresolved. The CDR3 has 11 residues. Trimming removed 0 bases from V and 6 bases from J, with 3 bases in between. The CDR3 loop reads CASSLAAEQYF. In DNA, the CDR3 is TGTGCCAGCAGTTTAGCAGCCGAGCAGTACTTC.

This clonotype was found a few times. The rearrangement joins TRBV4-3 to TRBJ2-5; D is undetermined. The CDR3 totals 14 residues. Trimming took off 2 bases at V and 2 bases at J, with 9 bases between the two ends. Germline values: CDR1 LGHNA, CDR2 YSLEER. The CDR3 DNA reads TGCGCCAGCAGCCAAATGCACGCACAAGAGACCCAGTACTTC. Translated: CASSQMHAQETQYF.

The rearrangement links TRBV4-3 to TRBJ2-1, with 10 bases fitting TRBD2. The CDR3 length is 15 residues. Germline assignment: CDR1 LGHNA and CDR2 YSLEER. J lost 6 bases, V lost 6 bases, and 8 bases had no gene match. CDR3 DNA: TGCGCCAGCAGGGAGCGGGAGGGCCGAGGCAATGAGCAGTTCTTC. It is translated as CASREREGRGNEQFF.

This clonotype showed up just a few times. The DNA of the CDR3 is TGTGCCAGTCGGGTTTACTATAATTCACCCCTCCACTTT. This encodes CASRVYYNSPLHF. J is TRBJ1-6 and V is TRBV12-3 or TRBV12-4; D remains unclear. The CDR3 has 13 amino acids. The V end was cut by 9 bases, the J end by 3 bases, with 9 bases between.

In its sample, this clonotype was seen a few times. V is TRBV9 and J is TRBJ2-3, with TRBD2 matching 10 bases. With 4 bases clipped from V and 6 bases from J, the junction kept 20 bases outside the gene matches. The length of the CDR3 is 19 residues. From germline, CDR1 is SGDLS and CDR2 YYNGEE. This chain's CDR3 is CASSHRLSGGSPSFDTQYF. CDR3 nucleotides: TGTGCCAGCAGCCATCGCCTTAGCGGGGGGTCCCCGTCGTTTGATACGCAGTATTTT.

V gene TRBV5-1 combines with J gene TRBJ2-3; D not resolved. The V gene lost 0 bases and the J gene lost 0 bases, with 20 bases spanning the gap. CDR3 length: 19 amino acids. Germline assignment: CDR1 SGHRS and CDR2 YFSETQ. The chain's CDR3 is CASSLVSVRRRASTDTQYF. The DNA of the CDR3 is TGCGCCAGCAGCTTGGTTTCGGTACGCCGAAGAGCTAGCACAGATACGCAGTATTTT.

This clonotype showed up just a few times. The chain uses TRBV10-3 and TRBJ2-1; 15 positions agree with TRBD2. CDR3 length equals 20 residues. V was clipped by 2 bases and J by 0 bases; unmatched bases: 8. Per the germline V gene, CDR1 is ENHRY and CDR2 is SYGVKD. DNA of the CDR3: TGTGCCATCAGTGAGCTTTGGACTAGCGGGGGGGTAAGCTCCTACAATGAGCAGTTCTTC. The encoded protein is CAISELWTSGGVSSYNEQFF.

This clonotype has at least ten counts. J is TRBJ1-2 and V is TRBV27; a weak D match, TRBD1 (5 bases). The length of the CDR3 is 15 residues. Germline V gene data show CDR1 as MNHEY and CDR2 as SMNVEV (reference sequence). V shed 0 bases and J shed 4 bases, with 12 bases lying between them. The CDR3, as DNA: TGTGCCAGCAGTTTATCGTCGCGGGGCAGCTATGGCTACACCTTC. The encoded protein is CASSLSSRGSYGYTF.

This clonotype was seen only a few times. The CDR3 loop reads CSAPSPSDLSDTQYF. The DNA for the CDR3 is TGCAGTGCCCCTTCCCCTAGCGACCTCTCGGATACGCAGTATTTT. The genes are TRBV20-1 and TRBJ2-3, with D tentatively TRBD2 (6 bases). Looked up from germline, CDR1 is DFQATT and CDR2 is SNEGSKA (reference sequence). CDR3 length: 15 residues. V shed 6 bases and J shed 6 bases, with 22 bases lying between them.

The rearrangement links TRBV6-5 to TRBJ2-7; no definite D call. The CDR3 covers 15 residues. Deletions cut 2 bases from V and 1 base from J, with 12 bases between. The germline V gene has CDR1 MNHEY and CDR2 SVGAGI. CDR3 in amino acids: CASSYSSFGSYEQYF. DNA of the CDR3: TGTGCCAGCAGTTACAGCTCGTTCGGGTCCTACGAGCAGTACTTC.

On this clonotype: The germline gene is not matched at one end of the junction; a read error may be the cause. The V gene is TRBV6-1, the J gene TRBJ2-1; 12 bases fit TRBD1. The germline V gene encodes CDR1 MNHNS and CDR2 SASEGT. CDR3 size: 15 residues. In nucleotides, the CDR3 is TGTGCCAGCAGGGAAGCGGGACAGGGGGCGCGTGAGCAGTTCTTC. Translated: CASREAGQGAREQFF.

V usage is TRBV4-1 and J usage is TRBJ1-2; TRBD1 aligns across 7 bases. Trimming at V came to 4 bases and at J to 2 bases, leaving 7 bases not matched to a gene. The CDR3 has 15 amino acids. Germline CDR1 is MGHRA and CDR2 is YSYEKL. In DNA, the CDR3 is TGCGCCAGCAGCCTTGAGACAGGGCAAAACTATGGCTACACCTTC. Protein product: CASSLETGQNYGYTF.

The chain uses TRBV29-1 and TRBJ1-2, with D possibly TRBD1 on 5 matching bases. The germline V gene encodes CDR1 SQVTM and CDR2 ANQGSEA. V was pared by 7 bases and J by 0 bases, with 12 bases between. The CDR3 is 13 residues long. CDR3 nucleotide sequence: TGCAGCGCCGGGGGGAGGACTAACTATGGCTACACCTTC. Translating gives CSAGGRTNYGYTF.

This clonotype was seen more than once but under ten times. This chain links TRBV4-3 with TRBJ2-5; D not resolved. Trimming removed 7 bases from V and 0 bases from J, with 9 bases in between. From germline, CDR1 is LGHNA and CDR2 YSLEER. This CDR3 contains 13 residues. CDR3 in DNA: TGCGCCAGCACTTTCTTGAACCAAGAGACCCAGTACTTC. This gives the protein CASTFLNQETQYF.

V usage is TRBV10-3 and J usage is TRBJ2-1; 15 bases agree with TRBD2. The V segment lost 6 bases and the J segment 5 bases; nucleotides outside the gene matches: 11. CDR1 is ENHRY and CDR2 is SYGVKD in the germline V gene. CDR3 length: 18 residues. CDR3 loop: CAISWTSGRAGGHNEQFF. CDR3 nucleotides: TGTGCCATCAGCTGGACTAGCGGGAGGGCCGGGGGCCACAATGAGCAGTTCTTC.

This chain uses TRBV6-2 or TRBV6-3 with TRBJ2-1; 7 nucleotides match TRBD2. From germline, CDR1 is MNHEY and CDR2 SVGEGT. The CDR3 length is 17 residues. V shed 5 bases and J 8 bases; nucleotides not matched to a gene: 18. Here the CDR3 reads CASSRPQQGGLVHEQFF. The CDR3 nucleotides are TGTGCCAGCAGTCGGCCCCAGCAGGGAGGGCTAGTCCATGAGCAGTTCTTC.

V gene TRBV4-1 combines with J gene TRBJ2-2, with 8 bases aligning to TRBD2. V lost 4 bases and J lost 6; bases outside the gene matches: 7. The V gene's germline CDR1 is MGHRA and CDR2 YSYEKL. The CDR3 has 15 residues. The CDR3 protein is CASSPSGRGPGELFF. CDR3 DNA sequence: TGCGCCAGCAGCCCAAGCGGGAGAGGTCCCGGGGAGCTGTTTTTT.

There are many counts of this clonotype. The V gene is TRBV6-6, the J gene TRBJ2-1, with 8 bases aligning to TRBD2. The junction had 4 bases not matched to a gene; V was cut back by 8 bases and J by 4 bases. Germline CDR1 reads MNHNY; CDR2 reads SVGAGI (reference sequence). The CDR3 extends over 13 amino acids. CDR3 in DNA: TGTGCCAGCGGGACTAGTCTTTACAATGAGCAGTTCTTC. Translation: CASGTSLYNEQFF.

The rearrangement joins TRBV14 to TRBJ2-6; the D call may be TRBD1 or TRBD2 (5 bases each). Trimming pared 7 bases from V and 2 bases from J, leaving 21 bases between. The CDR3 runs 18 residues. Germline V gene lookup returns CDR1 SGHDN and CDR2 FVKESK. The CDR3 loop reads CASMPARDPTAGANVLTF. The CDR3 coding sequence is TGTGCCAGCATGCCCGCCCGGGACCCAACCGCTGGGGCCAACGTCCTGACTTTC.

This rearrangement joins TRBV4-1 to TRBJ2-1; D unresolved. This CDR3 has 16 residues. Germline V gene data show CDR1 as MGHRA and CDR2 as YSYEKL. V was pared by 1 base and J by 0 bases, with 10 bases between. Written as DNA, the CDR3 is TGCGCCAGCAGCCAAGCTACTGGTCGCTCCTACAATGAGCAGTTCTTC. This encodes CASSQATGRSYNEQFF.

This chain links TRBV3-1 with TRBJ1-1, with TRBD1 identical over 9 bases. V lost 3 bases and J lost 1; bases outside the gene matches: 6. Germline CDR1 and CDR2: LGHDT and YNNKEL (reference sequence). CDR3 length equals 16 residues. In DNA, the CDR3 is TGTGCCAGCAGCCAGGGCCGGACAGGGGCGAACACTGAAGCTTTCTTT. It is translated as CASSQGRTGANTEAFF.

V is TRBV30 and J is TRBJ2-5; D possibly corresponds to TRBD1 (6 bases). V lost 0 bases and J lost 6, with 17 bases in between. Germline V gene data show CDR1 as GTSNPN and CDR2 as SVGIG (reference sequence). CDR3 length: 15 amino acids. CDR3 in DNA: TGTGCCTGGAGTGTAGGCCTACAGGGTGGAAAGACCCAGTACTTC. Translated: CAWSVGLQGGKTQYF.

V is TRBV12-3 or TRBV12-4 and J is TRBJ2-1; D is undetermined. Deletions cut 0 bases from V and 7 bases from J, with 10 bases between. This CDR3 is built from 14 residues. Here the CDR3 DNA reads TGTGCCAGCAGTTTAGCGCCTGTTGTTAATGAGCAGTTCTTC. Translation: CASSLAPVVNEQFF.